Given below is one TCR beta chain in context. Its antigen is not known. This CDR3 contains 14 residues. The ends were cut back, 1 base at V and 1 base at J, with 7 bases in the middle. From germline, CDR1 is SGDLS and CDR2 YYNGEE. PCR was performed using 60 Vbeta and 13 Jbeta primers. Assay: immunoSEQ multiplex PCR; the TCRdb copy retains only in-frame clones and omits some. The sample yields under 200,000 clones, approximately 81% seen once. This record belongs to a study of cytomegalovirus exposure and HLA in healthy donors. Study-wide results and caveats: As was reported, the HLA-A and HLA-B alleles of most subjects were accurately predicted from TCR beta sequences. Confirmation was obtained in vitro that a few CMV-associated chains are specific for CMV antigens. Earlier results showed most TCR beta V segments being productive about 87% or about 30% of the time.

The specimen was PBMCs. The gene calls are TRBV9 and TRBJ2-3; the D is unclear. This TCR was sampled from a young man in good health and CMV-seronegative. CDR3 in amino acids: CASSVLGRTDTQYF. In DNA, the CDR3 is TGTGCCAGCAGCGTATTGGGCCGCACAGATACGCAGTATTTT.